A single sample gave rise to the 12 T cell receptor beta chains below, sequenced in a study of shared clonotypes between healthy human individuals. Naive CD8 cells lacked CD45RO, underwent positive selection for CCR7 and left out terminally differentiated effector memory CD45RA+ cells. The data were produced by immunoSEQ multiplex PCR, yet TCRdb's version contains in-frame clones alone and is incomplete. The data hold millions of clones, with approximately 95% observed a single time. Input material: naive CD8+ T cells sorted from blood. Receptors originate from a man between 18 and 29 years old in good health.

In nucleotides, the CDR3 is TGTGCCAGTAGTATAGATCTTGAGGAAAACTATGGCTACACCTTC. As protein: CASSIDLEENYGYTF. The V gene is TRBV19, the J gene TRBJ1-2; no firm D call. V was shortened by 0 bases and J by 2 bases, with 10 bases between the two germline ends. Looked up from germline, CDR1 is LNHDA and CDR2 is SQIVND (reference sequence). The CDR3 runs 15 residues.

On this clone: The sample contains more than one DNA sequence encoding this CDR3. The chain recombines TRBV5-6 with TRBJ2-7; perhaps TRBD1 as D (6 bases). Germline V CDR1 and CDR2: SGHDT, YYEEEE. The CDR3 has 13 amino acids. The V and J ends lost 0 bases and 3 bases respectively, with 7 bases between them. Here the CDR3 DNA reads TGTGCCAGCAGCTTGGACAGGGACTACGAGCAGTACTTC. Its translation is CASSLDRDYEQYF.

The rearrangement uses TRBV5-1 and TRBJ2-7, with TRBD2 matching over 7 bases. The CDR3 runs to 11 residues. Germline V gene lookup returns CDR1 SGHRS and CDR2 YFSETQ. Trimming took 7 bases from V and 2 from J; bases not matched to a gene: 0. This CDR3 is CASREAYEQYF. The DNA of the CDR3 is TGCGCCAGCCGGGAGGCCTACGAGCAGTACTTC. The full variable domain, in which reference TRBV5-1 and TRBJ2-7 provide the parts outside the CDR3, is KAGVTQTPRYLIKTRGQQVTLSCSPISGHRSVSWYQQTPGQGLQFLFEYFSETQRNKGNFPGRFSGRQFSNSRSEMNVSTLELGDSALYLCASREAYEQYFGPGTRLTVT.

The chain links TRBV27 to TRBJ2-3, with TRBD2 as a possible D gene (5 bases). CDR1 is MNHEY and CDR2 is SMNVEV in the germline V gene (reference sequence). This CDR3 comprises 16 residues. V lost 8 bases to trimming and J lost 0 bases, with 18 bases between them. The CDR3 loop reads CASVPRAESSTDTQYF. As DNA, the CDR3 is TGTGCCAGCGTACCAAGAGCGGAATCGAGCACAGATACGCAGTATTTT.

The rearrangement links TRBV10-3 to TRBJ2-1, with D perhaps TRBD1 (5 bases). The germline gives CDR1 ENHRY, CDR2 SYGVKD. The CDR3 has 13 residues. V gave up 0 bases and J gave up 9 bases, with 9 bases separating them. CDR3 bases: TGTGCCATCAGTGAGTCGTTCCAGGGTGAGCAGTTCTTC. Translated, it gives CAISESFQGEQFF.

This clone was observed once. The rearrangement uses TRBV28 and TRBJ2-7; D call uncertain. Trimming stripped 6 bases from V and 0 bases from J, with 12 bases between. Germline V gene data show CDR1 as MDHEN and CDR2 as SYDVKM. This CDR3 contains 14 residues. CDR3 coding DNA: TGTGCCAGCAGCCTGCTGGGCTACTCCTACGAGCAGTACTTC. Its protein is CASSLLGYSYEQYF.

This rearrangement joins TRBV5-1 to TRBJ1-1, with a possible D match to TRBD1 (6 bases). The CDR3 is 14 residues long. The V gene's germline CDR1 is SGHRS and CDR2 YFSETQ. Trimming stripped 4 bases from V and 2 bases from J, with 12 bases between. The CDR3 sequence: CASSQGQLNTEAFF. The CDR3 DNA is TGCGCCAGCAGCCAGGGACAACTCAACACTGAAGCTTTCTTT.

The V call is TRBV13, the J call TRBJ1-1; tentatively, D is TRBD1 (6 bases). The CDR3 contains 16 residues. Germline V gene data show CDR1 as PRHDT and CDR2 as FYEKMQ (reference sequence). The germline V and J ends were trimmed by 0 bases and 1 base, with 12 bases remaining between them. The CDR3 is CASSLGSGGPNTEAFF. The CDR3 DNA reads TGTGCCAGCAGCTTAGGGAGCGGGGGCCCGAACACTGAAGCTTTCTTT.

The chain is built from TRBV4-1 and TRBJ1-6, with D possibly being TRBD1 (5 bases). The CDR3 runs 14 residues. The germline CDR1 and CDR2 sequences are MGHRA and YSYEKL. The germline V and J ends were trimmed by 0 bases and 14 bases, with 14 bases remaining between them. The CDR3 region has the DNA TGCGCCAGCAGCCAAGAGTCGGGACCGAGGGCCCTCCACTTT. As protein: CASSQESGPRALHF.

The J gene is TRBJ1-4, the V gene TRBV15; D not resolved. The CDR3 has 15 residues. Germline-derived CDR1 and CDR2 are LNHNV and YYDKDF (reference sequence). V was cut by 1 base and J by 5 bases, with 11 bases left in between. The CDR3 is CATSRVGRTNEKLFF. CDR3 nucleotides: TGTGCCACCAGCAGAGTTGGACGGACGAATGAAAAACTGTTTTTT.

V is TRBV21-1 and J is TRBJ2-7; the table's D gene call, TRBD2, was not cross checked with the DNA. TRBV21-1 has pseudogene status. This CDR3 comprises 18 residues. CDR3 bases: TGTGCCAGCAGCAAAGCCCTAGCGGGAGGGTCCGGCTCCTACGAGCAGTACTTC. This codes for CASSKALAGGSGSYEQYF.

The chain has TRBV4-1 and TRBJ1-1, with a tentative D call TRBD1 (5 bases). CDR3 length: 13 residues. The V and J ends lost 2 bases and 5 bases respectively, with 9 bases between them. CDR1 and CDR2 (germline): MGHRA, YSYEKL. The CDR3: CASSQRGITEAFF. Written as DNA, the CDR3 is TGCGCCAGCAGCCAACGGGGGATTACTGAAGCTTTCTTT.